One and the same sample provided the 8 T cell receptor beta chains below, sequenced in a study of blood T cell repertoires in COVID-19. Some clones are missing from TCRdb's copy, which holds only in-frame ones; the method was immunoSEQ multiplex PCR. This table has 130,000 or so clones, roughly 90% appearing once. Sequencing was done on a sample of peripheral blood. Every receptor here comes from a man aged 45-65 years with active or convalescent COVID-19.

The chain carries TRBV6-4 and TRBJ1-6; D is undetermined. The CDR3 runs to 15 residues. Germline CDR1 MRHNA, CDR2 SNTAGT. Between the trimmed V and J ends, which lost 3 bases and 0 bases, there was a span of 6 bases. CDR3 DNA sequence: TGTGCCAGCAGTGAAGGGAGCTCCTATAATTCACCCCTCCACTTT. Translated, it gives CASSEGSSYNSPLHF.

CDR3 nucleotide sequence: TGTGCCAGCAGTGAAGTTCGAGGGGACAGGGGCCACGAGCAGTACTTC. It is translated as CASSEVRGDRGHEQYF. The chain combines TRBV6-1 with TRBJ2-7; 10 nucleotides align to TRBD1. Trimming at V came to 1 base and at J to 5 bases, leaving 8 bases not matched to a gene. The germline CDR1 and CDR2 sequences are MNHNS and SASEGT. The CDR3 covers 16 residues.

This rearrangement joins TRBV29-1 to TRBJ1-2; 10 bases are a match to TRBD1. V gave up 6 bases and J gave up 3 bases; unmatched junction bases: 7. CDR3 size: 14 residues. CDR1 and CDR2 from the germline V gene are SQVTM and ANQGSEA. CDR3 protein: CSVARTGGDYGYTF. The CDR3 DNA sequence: TGCAGCGTAGCCAGGACAGGGGGTGACTATGGCTACACCTTC.

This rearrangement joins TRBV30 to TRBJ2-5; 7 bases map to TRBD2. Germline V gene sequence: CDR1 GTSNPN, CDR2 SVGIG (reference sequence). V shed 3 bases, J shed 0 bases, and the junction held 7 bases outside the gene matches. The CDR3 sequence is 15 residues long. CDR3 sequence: CAWRSYGGYQETQYF. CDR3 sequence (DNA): TGTGCCTGGAGGTCTTACGGGGGGTACCAAGAGACCCAGTACTTC. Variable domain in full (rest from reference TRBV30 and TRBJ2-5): SQTIHQWPATLVQPVGSPLSLECTVEGTSNPNLYWYRQAAGRGLQLLFYSVGIGQISSEVPQNLSASRPQDRQFILSSKKLLLSDSGFYLCAWRSYGGYQETQYFGPGTRLLVL.

The CDR3, as DNA: TGTGCCAGCAGTATAGGGGGAGTGGTCTACGAGCAGTACTTC. Protein: CASSIGGVVYEQYF. V usage is TRBV6-5 and J usage is TRBJ2-7; weak D call: TRBD1 (6 bases). This CDR3 contains 14 residues. The V and J ends lost 5 bases and 3 bases respectively, with 14 bases between them. Per germline, CDR1 MNHEY and CDR2 SVGAGI.

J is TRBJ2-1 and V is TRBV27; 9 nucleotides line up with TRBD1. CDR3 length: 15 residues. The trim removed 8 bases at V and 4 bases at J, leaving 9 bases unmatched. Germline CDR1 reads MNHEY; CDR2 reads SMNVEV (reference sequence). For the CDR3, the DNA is TGTGCCAGCGAGGACAGGGGAAGGGGTTACAATGAGCAGTTCTTC. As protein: CASEDRGRGYNEQFF.

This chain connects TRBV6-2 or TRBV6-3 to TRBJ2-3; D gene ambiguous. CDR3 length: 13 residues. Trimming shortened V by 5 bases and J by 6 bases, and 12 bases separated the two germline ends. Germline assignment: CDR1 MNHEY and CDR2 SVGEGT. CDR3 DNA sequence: TGTGCCAGCAGTCTATATCGCGGCGATACGCAGTATTTT. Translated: CASSLYRGDTQYF.

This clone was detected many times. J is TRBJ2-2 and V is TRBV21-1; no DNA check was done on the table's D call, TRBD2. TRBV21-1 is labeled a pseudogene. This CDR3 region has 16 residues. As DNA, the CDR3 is TGTGCCAGCAGCAGCCAGCTAGCGGGGGGCACCGGGGAGCTGTTTTTT. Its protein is CASSSQLAGGTGELFF.